This TCR beta chain is drawn from a study of blood T cell repertoires in COVID-19. Across the study: Donors in the United States, Italy and Spain gave samples during acute or convalescent COVID-19. Nucleic acid was either cDNA or gDNA, and it came from T cells, B-cell-depleted T cells, or PBMCs.

In germline, CDR1 is MRHNA, CDR2 SNTAGT. V was trimmed by 2 bases and J by 8 bases, leaving 19 bases between them. The CDR3 is 17 residues long. In the original analysis: Quantification of nucleated cells was approximated via reference gene primer amplification. The protocol was immunoSEQ multiplex PCR, while the TCRdb copy is restricted to in-frame clones and leaves out a portion. The V and J calls and clone size were taken over from that table, and D and trimming were inferred from the DNA. The table shows under 200,000 clones, with roughly 89% occurring only once. The chain couples TRBV6-4 to TRBJ1-6, with a possible D match to TRBD1 (5 bases). Sequenced input: peripheral blood. This TCR derives from an older woman who had recovered from COVID-19. CDR3 DNA sequence: TGTGCCAGCAGTGACCCTCATAGGAGGGGATGGCATTCACCCCTCCACTTT. Its translation: CASSDPHRRGWHSPLHF.